This T cell receptor beta chain comes out of a study of beta chain features in type 1 diabetes. The isolated RNA, all of it, was reverse transcribed, so expressed TCRB transcripts were what got sequenced. Only in-frame clones appear in the TCRdb table, and some are missing; sequencing was by immunoSEQ multiplex PCR. The data contain roughly 610,000 clones, about 14% of them seen just once; the ten biggest clones take up 0.07% to 0.095%. In this sample, this clone turned up a few times. From germline, CDR1 is MGHRA and CDR2 YSYEKL. With 2 bases removed from V and 5 bases from J, the gap between germline ends came to 12 bases. The CDR3 has 14 amino acids.

The V call is TRBV4-1, the J call TRBJ2-5; D perhaps matches TRBD1 (6 bases). This sequence was found in a man aged 18 to 35 in good health. Sequenced input: naive CD4+ T cells from blood. Here the CDR3 reads CASSQLTGLETQYF. In DNA form, the CDR3 reads TGCGCCAGCAGCCAACTAACAGGGTTGGAGACCCAGTACTTC.